The sequence of this T cell receptor beta chain was determined in a study of identifying expanded T cells in peripheral blood. Germline V lookup: CDR1 SGHKS, CDR2 YYEKEE (reference sequence). This CDR3 has 14 amino acids. V was trimmed by 5 bases and J by 8 bases, leaving 19 bases between them. Libraries were prepared by immunoSEQ multiplex PCR; TCRdb keeps only in-frame clonotypes and omits some of them. The sample lists some 70,000 clones, 85% to 90% occurring once. Sequencing was performed on blood. The clonotype originates from a person between 18 and 70 years old in good health. This chain links TRBV5-5 with TRBJ1-1, with D unclear. The CDR3 reads CASSYTPEVREAFF. The CDR3 DNA follows: TGTGCCAGCAGTTATACCCCCGAGGTTCGCGAAGCTTTCTTT.